This TCR beta chain is from a study of cytomegalovirus exposure and HLA in healthy donors. Overall study: There were 90 million to 140 million unique TCR beta sequences, drawn from 150 million to 200 million T cells, in an earlier analysis.

The CDR3 consists of 15 residues. The germline gives CDR1 SSHAT, CDR2 FNYEAQ (reference sequence). PCR was performed using 60 Vbeta and 13 Jbeta primers. Method: immunoSEQ multiplex PCR; TCRdb's copy keeps in-frame clones and lacks some. The sample records some 130,000 clones, 77% being singletons. Notes on the study in general: Reportedly, a later analysis found an Asian-associated ancestry cluster had fewer N-insertions than the approximately 670-donor mean. An analysis that came later showed most CMV-associated TCR beta chains appearing HLA-restricted. Later analysis demonstrated an association between a missense DCLRE1C variant and TCR beta V- and J-gene trimming.

This clone was seen a single time. What it recognizes is unknown. Compared with germline, one end of the junction differs, possibly owing to a read error. What was sequenced was PBMCs. The receptor was derived from a man aged 30 to 45 in good health and CMV-seronegative. The rearrangement joins TRBV7-7 to TRBJ2-2; a weak D match, TRBD1 (6 bases). This CDR3 is CASSLGGPGAGELFF. In DNA form, the CDR3 reads TGTGCTAGCAGCTTAGGAGGTCCAGGGGCCGGGGAGCTGTTTTTT.